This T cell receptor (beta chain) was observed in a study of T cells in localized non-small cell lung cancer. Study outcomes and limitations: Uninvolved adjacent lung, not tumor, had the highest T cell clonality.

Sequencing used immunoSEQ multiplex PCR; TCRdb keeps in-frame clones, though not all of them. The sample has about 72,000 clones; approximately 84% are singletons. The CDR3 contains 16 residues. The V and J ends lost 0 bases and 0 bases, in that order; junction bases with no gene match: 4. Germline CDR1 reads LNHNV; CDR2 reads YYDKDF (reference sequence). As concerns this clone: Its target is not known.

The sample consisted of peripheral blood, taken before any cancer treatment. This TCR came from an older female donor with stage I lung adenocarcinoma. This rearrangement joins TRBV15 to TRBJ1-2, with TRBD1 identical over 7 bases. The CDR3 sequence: CATSRDLTGSNYGYTF. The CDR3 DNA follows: TGTGCCACCAGCAGAGATCTGACAGGGTCTAACTATGGCTACACCTTC.